These T cell receptor beta chains were read from a single sample in a study of blood T cell repertoires in COVID-19. Produced via immunoSEQ multiplex PCR; TCRdb's table is partial and in-frame only. The table has 200,000 to 250,000 clones, approximately 90% seen once. Material for sequencing was PBMCs or T cells enriched from blood (not recorded which). These receptors all stem from a woman in her twenties or thirties who had recovered from COVID-19. Both conserved end residues are part of each CDR3. Fields, in order: D gene, CDR3 length, clone size, J gene, V gene, CDR3 protein, CDR3 DNA. D genes are given only for firm matches. Only part of the rows carry a size: once, few, many, or a class if the clone is expanded.

D gene: TRBD1; CDR3 length: 15; clone size: .; J gene: TRBJ1-2; V gene: TRBV7-8; CDR3 protein: CASSPQGARGGGYTF; CDR3 DNA: TGTGCCAGCAGCCCACAGGGGGCGCGGGGAGGTGGCTACACCTTC
D gene: TRBD2; CDR3 length: 16; clone size: .; J gene: TRBJ2-7; V gene: TRBV5-6; CDR3 protein: CASSRPTSGRLYEQYF; CDR3 DNA: TGTGCCAGCAGCCGTCCGACTAGCGGGAGGCTCTACGAGCAGTACTTC
D gene: .; CDR3 length: 13; clone size: .; J gene: TRBJ2-1; V gene: TRBV30; CDR3 protein: CAWGGAPYNEQFF; CDR3 DNA: TGTGCCTGGGGGGGAGCGCCCTACAATGAGCAGTTCTTC
D gene: TRBD1; CDR3 length: 16; clone size: .; J gene: TRBJ1-5; V gene: TRBV18; CDR3 protein: CASSTGTGDSNQPQHF; CDR3 DNA: TGTGCCAGCTCAACCGGGACAGGGGACAGCAATCAGCCCCAGCATTTT
D gene: TRBD1; CDR3 length: 18; clone size: once; J gene: TRBJ1-3; V gene: TRBV18; CDR3 protein: CASSPSQTGFRSGNTIYF; CDR3 DNA: TGTGCCAGCTCACCCTCCCAGACAGGGTTCCGGTCTGGAAACACCATATATTTT
D gene: .; CDR3 length: 13; clone size: .; J gene: TRBJ2-3; V gene: TRBV3-1/TRBV3-2; CDR3 protein: CARAGPSTDTQYF; CDR3 DNA: TGTGCCCGGGCGGGCCCTAGCACAGATACGCAGTATTTT
D gene: .; CDR3 length: 14; clone size: .; J gene: TRBJ1-3; V gene: TRBV7-9; CDR3 protein: CASSLEGVGNTIYF; CDR3 DNA: TGTGCCAGCAGCTTAGAAGGGGTTGGAAACACCATATATTTT
D gene: .; CDR3 length: 13; clone size: .; J gene: TRBJ2-1; V gene: TRBV12-3/TRBV12-4; CDR3 protein: CASSPRSYNEQFF; CDR3 DNA: TGTGCCAGCAGTCCTCGTTCCTACAATGAGCAGTTCTTC
D gene: .; CDR3 length: 13; clone size: once; J gene: TRBJ1-3; V gene: TRBV30; CDR3 protein: CAWSAGVGNTIYF; CDR3 DNA: TGTGCCTGGAGTGCGGGGGTGGGAAACACCATATATTTT
D gene: .; CDR3 length: 20; clone size: .; J gene: TRBJ2-5; V gene: TRBV7-3; CDR3 protein: CASSLIGGGPRADLQETQYF; CDR3 DNA: TGTGCCAGCAGCTTAATTGGCGGAGGTCCCCGGGCCGATCTGCAAGAGACCCAGTACTTC
D gene: .; CDR3 length: 16; clone size: few; J gene: TRBJ1-2; V gene: TRBV5-6; CDR3 protein: CASSLGTGGSVYGYTF; CDR3 DNA: TGTGCCAGCAGCTTAGGCACCGGGGGTAGCGTCTATGGCTACACCTTC
D gene: TRBD1; CDR3 length: 17; clone size: once; J gene: TRBJ1-4; V gene: TRBV19; CDR3 protein: CASTRRGTGATNEKLFF; CDR3 DNA: TGTGCCAGTACTCGAAGGGGGACAGGGGCAACTAATGAAAAACTGTTTTTT
D gene: .; CDR3 length: 14; clone size: .; J gene: TRBJ2-7; V gene: TRBV18; CDR3 protein: CASSPTSFSYEQYF; CDR3 DNA: TGTGCCAGCTCACCGACTAGTTTCTCCTACGAGCAGTACTTC
D gene: .; CDR3 length: 14; clone size: .; J gene: TRBJ1-5; V gene: TRBV18; CDR3 protein: CASSPSGGNQPQHF; CDR3 DNA: TGTGCCAGCTCACCAAGCGGGGGGAATCAGCCCCAGCATTTT
D gene: TRBD1; CDR3 length: 15; clone size: .; J gene: TRBJ1-1; V gene: TRBV6-2/TRBV6-3; CDR3 protein: CASSYSKTGLTEAFF; CDR3 DNA: TGTGCCAGCAGTTACTCGAAGACAGGGCTCACTGAAGCTTTCTTT
D gene: TRBD2; CDR3 length: 19; clone size: .; J gene: TRBJ2-7; V gene: TRBV27; CDR3 protein: CASSSRPGLAGGGVYEQYF; CDR3 DNA: TGTGCCAGCAGTTCCCGGCCGGGACTAGCGGGAGGGGGGGTATACGAGCAGTACTTC
D gene: .; CDR3 length: 15; clone size: .; J gene: TRBJ2-7; V gene: TRBV5-1; CDR3 protein: CASRPAYRRSYEQYF; CDR3 DNA: TGCGCCAGCAGACCCGCCTACAGGAGATCCTACGAGCAGTACTTC
D gene: .; CDR3 length: 14; clone size: many; J gene: TRBJ2-7; V gene: TRBV19; CDR3 protein: CASSFRGSSYEQYF; CDR3 DNA: TGTGCCAGTAGTTTCCGCGGCAGCTCCTACGAGCAGTACTTC
D gene: .; CDR3 length: 15; clone size: .; J gene: TRBJ1-1; V gene: TRBV4-2; CDR3 protein: CASSQDSDLNTEAFF; CDR3 DNA: TGTGCCAGCAGCCAAGATTCGGACTTGAACACTGAAGCTTTCTTT
D gene: .; CDR3 length: 14; clone size: .; J gene: TRBJ2-7; V gene: TRBV7-6; CDR3 protein: CASSLETASYEQYF; CDR3 DNA: TGTGCCAGCAGCTTAGAGACAGCGTCCTACGAGCAGTACTTC
D gene: .; CDR3 length: 13; clone size: .; J gene: TRBJ1-3; V gene: TRBV5-1; CDR3 protein: CASSLNWEATIYF; CDR3 DNA: TGCGCCAGCAGTTTAAACTGGGAGGCCACCATATATTTT
D gene: TRBD2; CDR3 length: 16; clone size: .; J gene: TRBJ2-3; V gene: TRBV4-1; CDR3 protein: CASSQERLAGGDTQYF; CDR3 DNA: TGCGCCAGCAGCCAAGAGAGACTAGCGGGAGGAGATACGCAGTATTTT
D gene: TRBD1; CDR3 length: 13; clone size: .; J gene: TRBJ1-2; V gene: TRBV28; CDR3 protein: CASSSEGAYGYTF; CDR3 DNA: TGTGCCAGCAGTTCAGAGGGGGCCTATGGCTACACCTTC
D gene: .; CDR3 length: 15; clone size: .; J gene: TRBJ1-2; V gene: TRBV13; CDR3 protein: CASSANGGVGYGYTF; CDR3 DNA: TGTGCCAGCAGCGCCAATGGGGGGGTAGGGTATGGCTACACCTTC
D gene: .; CDR3 length: 15; clone size: .; J gene: TRBJ1-3; V gene: TRBV28; CDR3 protein: CASSFQRTRGDTIYF; CDR3 DNA: TGTGCCAGCAGTTTCCAAAGGACCCGGGGGGACACCATATATTTT
D gene: .; CDR3 length: 15; clone size: .; J gene: TRBJ1-4; V gene: TRBV27; CDR3 protein: CASSLNGGAYEKLFF; CDR3 DNA: TGTGCCAGCAGTTTAAATGGGGGGGCGTATGAAAAACTGTTTTTT
D gene: .; CDR3 length: 17; clone size: .; J gene: TRBJ2-3; V gene: TRBV18; CDR3 protein: CASSAPSSGRPTDTQYF; CDR3 DNA: TGTGCCAGCTCTGCCCCAAGTTCAGGCCGACCCACAGATACGCAGTATTTT
D gene: TRBD2; CDR3 length: 18; clone size: .; J gene: TRBJ2-1; V gene: TRBV19; CDR3 protein: CASSISGVTSGRAGKQFF; CDR3 DNA: TGTGCCAGTAGTATTTCGGGTGTGACTAGCGGGAGGGCTGGTAAGCAGTTCTTC
D gene: TRBD2; CDR3 length: 15; clone size: .; J gene: TRBJ2-5; V gene: TRBV5-4; CDR3 protein: CASSRTSGSQETQYF; CDR3 DNA: TGTGCCAGCTCCAGAACCAGCGGGAGCCAAGAGACCCAGTACTTC
D gene: .; CDR3 length: 18; clone size: .; J gene: TRBJ2-2; V gene: TRBV7-8; CDR3 protein: CASSLLEASYPNTGELFF; CDR3 DNA: TGTGCCAGCAGCTTACTCGAGGCCTCCTACCCGAACACCGGGGAGCTGTTTTTT
D gene: TRBD1; CDR3 length: 15; clone size: .; J gene: TRBJ1-5; V gene: TRBV5-5; CDR3 protein: CASSLTGTVAQPQHF; CDR3 DNA: TGTGCCAGCAGCTTAACCGGGACAGTCGCCCAGCCCCAGCATTTT
D gene: TRBD1; CDR3 length: 15; clone size: .; J gene: TRBJ2-1; V gene: TRBV10-3; CDR3 protein: CAISDTGGSYNEQFF; CDR3 DNA: TGTGCCATCAGTGATACAGGGGGCTCCTACAATGAGCAGTTCTTC
D gene: TRBD1; CDR3 length: 15; clone size: .; J gene: TRBJ1-6; V gene: TRBV25-1; CDR3 protein: CASSGWTGEDSPLHF; CDR3 DNA: TGTGCCAGCAGTGGGTGGACAGGGGAGGACTCACCCCTCCACTTT
D gene: .; CDR3 length: 14; clone size: medium-sized; J gene: TRBJ1-5; V gene: TRBV20-1; CDR3 protein: CSASTPAGNQPQHF; CDR3 DNA: TGCAGTGCTAGTACCCCGGCAGGGAATCAGCCCCAGCATTTT
D gene: .; CDR3 length: 15; clone size: .; J gene: TRBJ1-4; V gene: TRBV7-2; CDR3 protein: CASSVQGGLNEKLFF; CDR3 DNA: TGTGCCAGCAGCGTACAGGGCGGCCTCAATGAAAAACTGTTTTTT
D gene: TRBD1; CDR3 length: 11; clone size: .; J gene: TRBJ1-2; V gene: TRBV28; CDR3 protein: CASWTGVGYTF; CDR3 DNA: TGTGCCAGCTGGACAGGGGTAGGCTACACCTTC
D gene: TRBD1; CDR3 length: 14; clone size: .; J gene: TRBJ1-2; V gene: TRBV10-3; CDR3 protein: CAIRGGQGRYGYTF; CDR3 DNA: TGTGCCATCCGAGGGGGACAGGGACGGTATGGCTACACCTTC
D gene: TRBD1; CDR3 length: 15; clone size: .; J gene: TRBJ1-2; V gene: TRBV6-2/TRBV6-3; CDR3 protein: CASSTPGGSYYGYTF; CDR3 DNA: TGTGCCAGCAGTACGCCAGGGGGCTCGTACTATGGCTACACCTTC
D gene: .; CDR3 length: 15; clone size: .; J gene: TRBJ2-7; V gene: TRBV19; CDR3 protein: CASSPRWGPKDEQYF; CDR3 DNA: TGTGCCAGTAGCCCCCGGTGGGGCCCTAAGGACGAGCAGTACTTC